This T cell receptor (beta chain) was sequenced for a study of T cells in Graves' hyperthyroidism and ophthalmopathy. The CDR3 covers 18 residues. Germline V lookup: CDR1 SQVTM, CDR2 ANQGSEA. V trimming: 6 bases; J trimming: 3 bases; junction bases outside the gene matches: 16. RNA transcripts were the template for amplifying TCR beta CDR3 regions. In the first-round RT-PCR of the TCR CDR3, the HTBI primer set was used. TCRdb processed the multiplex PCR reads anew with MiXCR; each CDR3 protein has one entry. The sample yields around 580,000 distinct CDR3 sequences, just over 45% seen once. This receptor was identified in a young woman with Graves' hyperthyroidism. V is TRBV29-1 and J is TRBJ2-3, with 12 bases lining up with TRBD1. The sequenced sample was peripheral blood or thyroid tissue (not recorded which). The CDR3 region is CSVGGTGGGGSGTDTQYF. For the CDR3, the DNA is TGCAGCGTCGGGGGGACAGGGGGCGGCGGGAGTGGAACAGATACGCAGTATTTT.